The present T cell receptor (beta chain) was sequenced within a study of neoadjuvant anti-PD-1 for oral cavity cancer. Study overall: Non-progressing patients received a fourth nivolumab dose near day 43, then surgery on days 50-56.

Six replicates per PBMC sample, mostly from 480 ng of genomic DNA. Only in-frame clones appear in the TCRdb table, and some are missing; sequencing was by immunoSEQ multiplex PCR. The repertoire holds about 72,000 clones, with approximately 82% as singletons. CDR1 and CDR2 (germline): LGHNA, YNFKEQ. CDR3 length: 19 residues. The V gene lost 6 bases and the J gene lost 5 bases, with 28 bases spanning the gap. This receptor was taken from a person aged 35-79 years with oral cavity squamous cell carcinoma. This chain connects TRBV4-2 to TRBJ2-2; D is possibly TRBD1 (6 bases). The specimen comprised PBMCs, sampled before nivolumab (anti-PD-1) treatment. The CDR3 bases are TGTGCCAGCAGGTCAACGACCCCTCTACCAGGGGCACGAACCGGGGAGCTGTTTTTT. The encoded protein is CASRSTTPLPGARTGELFF.